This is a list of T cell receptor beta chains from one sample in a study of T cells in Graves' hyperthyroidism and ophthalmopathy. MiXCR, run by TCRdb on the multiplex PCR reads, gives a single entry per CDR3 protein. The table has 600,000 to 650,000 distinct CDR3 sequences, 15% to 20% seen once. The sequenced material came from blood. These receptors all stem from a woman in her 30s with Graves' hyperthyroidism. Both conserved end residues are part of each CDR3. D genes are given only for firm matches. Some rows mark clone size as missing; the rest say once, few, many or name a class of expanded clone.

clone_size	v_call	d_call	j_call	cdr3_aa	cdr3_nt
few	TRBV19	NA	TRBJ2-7	CASNDRTSSYEQYF	TGTGCCAGTAATGACAGAACCAGCTCCTACGAGCAGTACTTC
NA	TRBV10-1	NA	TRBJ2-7	CASSEGRFSAEQYF	TGCGCCAGCAGTGAGGGTCGGTTCTCGGCCGAGCAGTACTTC
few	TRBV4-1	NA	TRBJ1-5	CASSQGPRGTGGSNQPQHF	TGCGCCAGCAGCCAAGGCCCCCGGGGGACTGGAGGTAGCAATCAGCCCCAGCATTTT
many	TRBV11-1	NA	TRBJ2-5	CASSLGRGQETQYF	TGTGCCAGCAGCTTAGGACGGGGCCAAGAGACCCAGTACTTC
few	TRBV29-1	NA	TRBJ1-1	CSVVGTGAFF	TGCAGCGTTGTGGGCACGGGCGCTTTCTTT
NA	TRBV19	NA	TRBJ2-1	CASSLNVGDEQFF	TGTGCCAGTAGTCTCAACGTGGGGGATGAGCAGTTCTTC
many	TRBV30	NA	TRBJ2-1	CAWSVSYNEQFF	TGTGCCTGGAGTGTGTCTTACAATGAGCAGTTCTTC
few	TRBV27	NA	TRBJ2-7	CASSLRPRTYEQYF	TGTGCCAGCAGTTTACGGCCCAGGACCTACGAGCAGTACTTC
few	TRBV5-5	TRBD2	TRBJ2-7	CASSLGGGRTYEQYF	TGTGCCAGCAGCTTGGGGGGGGGTAGAACTTACGAGCAGTACTTC
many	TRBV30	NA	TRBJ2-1	CAWSVKGRGLYNEQFF	TGTGCCTGGAGTGTAAAGGGTCGGGGTCTATACAATGAGCAGTTCTTC
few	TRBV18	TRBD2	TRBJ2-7	CASSPGAGVAYEQYF	TGTGCCAGCTCACCCGGTGCGGGGGTGGCATACGAGCAGTACTTC
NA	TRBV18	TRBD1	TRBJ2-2	CASSPPGTGRFGELFF	TGTGCCAGCTCACCACCGGGGACAGGGCGGTTCGGGGAGCTGTTTTTT
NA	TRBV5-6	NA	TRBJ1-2	CASSLGGQYYGYTF	TGTGCCAGCAGCTTGGGAGGACAGTACTATGGCTACACCTTC
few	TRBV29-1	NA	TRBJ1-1	CSVAIRRNTEAFF	TGCAGCGTTGCGATCAGAAGGAACACTGAAGCTTTCTTT
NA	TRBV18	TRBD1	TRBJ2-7	CASSPPTGGPSSYEQYF	TGTGCCAGCTCACCTCCGACAGGGGGCCCAAGCTCCTACGAGCAGTACTTC
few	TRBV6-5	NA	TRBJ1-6	CASSYSARSYNSPLHF	TGTGCCAGCAGTTACTCAGCCAGATCATATAATTCACCCCTCCACTTT
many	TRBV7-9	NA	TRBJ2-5	CASSSGQETQYF	TGTGCCAGCAGCTCAGGGCAGGAGACCCAGTACTTC
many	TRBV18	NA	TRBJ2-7	CASSIGRVSDEQYF	TGTGCCAGCTCGATTGGGAGAGTGTCCGACGAGCAGTACTTC
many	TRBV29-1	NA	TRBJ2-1	CSVHLRGISYNEQFF	TGCAGCGTCCACCTCCGGGGGATTTCCTACAATGAGCAGTTCTTC
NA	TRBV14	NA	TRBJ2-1	CASSHTSSYNEQFF	TGTGCCAGCAGCCACACTAGCTCCTACAATGAGCAGTTCTTC
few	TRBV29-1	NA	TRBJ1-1	CSVQVAEAFF	TGCAGCGTACAAGTCGCTGAAGCTTTCTTT
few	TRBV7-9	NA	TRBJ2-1	CASSSRGYLAGARLYNEQFF	TGTGCCAGCAGCTCCCGAGGGTATTTGGCGGGGGCGCGTTTGTACAATGAGCAGTTCTTC
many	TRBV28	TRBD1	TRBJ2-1	CASSPLGQGARNEQFF	TGTGCCAGCAGTCCCCTAGGACAGGGGGCGAGGAATGAGCAGTTCTTC
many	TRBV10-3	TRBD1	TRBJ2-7	CAILGTGGDEQYF	TGTGCCATCCTTGGGACAGGGGGCGACGAGCAGTACTTC
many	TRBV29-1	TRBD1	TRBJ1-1	CSGRQGMNTEAFF	TGCAGCGGGAGACAGGGAATGAACACTGAAGCTTTCTTT
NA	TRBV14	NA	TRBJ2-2	CASRRTSVNTGELFF	TGTGCCAGCAGGAGGACGTCCGTCAACACCGGGGAGCTGTTTTTT
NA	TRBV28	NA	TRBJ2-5	CASSKPGRGSVGSHYF	TGTGCCAGCAGCAAACCCGGCAGAGGGTCCGTGGGGTCCCACTACTTC
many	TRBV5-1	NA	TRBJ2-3	CASSWAQDTDTQYF	TGCGCCAGCAGCTGGGCACAGGATACAGATACGCAGTATTTT
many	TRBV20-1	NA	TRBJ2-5	CSARGQVKETQYF	TGCAGTGCTAGAGGGCAGGTAAAAGAGACCCAGTACTTC
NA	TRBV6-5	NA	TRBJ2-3	CASSYLGGQVGTDTQYF	TGTGCCAGCAGTTACTTAGGAGGGCAGGTTGGCACAGATACGCAGTATTTT
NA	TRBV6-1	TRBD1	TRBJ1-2	CASSPPGQGVSRGYTF	TGTGCCAGCAGTCCTCCGGGACAGGGGGTATCGAGAGGCTACACCTTC
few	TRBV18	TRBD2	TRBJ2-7	CASSPPSALAGYEQYF	TGTGCCAGCTCACCACCGTCCGCACTAGCGGGCTACGAGCAGTACTTC
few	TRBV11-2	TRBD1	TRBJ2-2	CASSPRGTGSFPGELFF	TGTGCCAGCAGCCCGAGGGGGACAGGGAGCTTTCCCGGGGAGCTGTTTTTT
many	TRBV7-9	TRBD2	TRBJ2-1	CASSTRLAGTNEQFF	TGTGCCAGCAGTACTCGACTAGCGGGAACCAATGAGCAGTTCTTC
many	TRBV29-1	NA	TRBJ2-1	CSVEEPDRGYEQFF	TGCAGCGTTGAAGAACCCGACCGAGGCTATGAGCAGTTCTTC
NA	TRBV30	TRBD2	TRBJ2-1	CAWRAGGTSGRYYNEQFF	TGTGCCTGGAGGGCGGGCGGGACTAGCGGGAGATACTACAATGAGCAGTTCTTC
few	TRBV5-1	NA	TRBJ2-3	CASSLGTAGDTQYF	TGCGCCAGCAGCTTGGGGACGGCCGGGGATACGCAGTATTTT
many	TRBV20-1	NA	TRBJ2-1	CSARGPGTQRRNEQFF	TGCAGTGCTAGGGGCCCCGGGACCCAACGGCGCAATGAGCAGTTCTTC
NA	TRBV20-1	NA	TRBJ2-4	CSARPSLNIQYF	TGCAGTGCTAGACCCTCCCTAAACATTCAGTACTTC
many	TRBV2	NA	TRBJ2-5	CASRPWSFQETQYF	TGTGCCTCTCGACCGTGGAGTTTCCAAGAGACCCAGTACTTC
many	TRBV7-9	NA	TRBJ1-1	CASSLVSGPKLEAFF	TGTGCCAGCAGCTTAGTATCGGGACCCAAACTAGAAGCTTTCTTT
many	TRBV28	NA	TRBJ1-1	CASSLPVIAEAFF	TGTGCCAGCAGTTTACCGGTCATTGCTGAAGCTTTCTTT
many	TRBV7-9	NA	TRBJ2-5	CASKRGGGETQYF	TGTGCCAGCAAAAGAGGGGGTGGCGAGACCCAGTACTTC
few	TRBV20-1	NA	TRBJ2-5	CSARWGTIRETQYF	TGCAGTGCTAGGTGGGGGACCATCCGGGAGACCCAGTACTTC
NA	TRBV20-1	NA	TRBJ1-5	CSASSEGRLNQPQHF	TGCAGTGCTAGTTCAGAGGGCAGACTCAATCAGCCCCAGCATTTT
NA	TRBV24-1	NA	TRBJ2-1	CATSATRAGREQFF	TGTGCCACCAGTGCCACGAGGGCAGGCCGGGAGCAGTTCTTC